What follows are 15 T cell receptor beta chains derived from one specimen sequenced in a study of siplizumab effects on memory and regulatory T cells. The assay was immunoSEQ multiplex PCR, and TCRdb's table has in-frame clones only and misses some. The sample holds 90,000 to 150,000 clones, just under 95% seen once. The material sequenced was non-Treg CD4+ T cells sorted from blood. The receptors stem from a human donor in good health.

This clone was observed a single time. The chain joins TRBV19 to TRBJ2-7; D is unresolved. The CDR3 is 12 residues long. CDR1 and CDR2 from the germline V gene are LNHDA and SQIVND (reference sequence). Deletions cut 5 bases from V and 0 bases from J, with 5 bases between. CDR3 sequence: CASSDHSYEQYF. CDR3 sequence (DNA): TGTGCCAGTAGTGACCACTCCTACGAGCAGTACTTC.

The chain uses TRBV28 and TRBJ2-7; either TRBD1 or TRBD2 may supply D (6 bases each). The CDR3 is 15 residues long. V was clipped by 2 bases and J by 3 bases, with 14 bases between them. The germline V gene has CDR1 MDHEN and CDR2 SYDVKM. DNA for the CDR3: TGTGCCAGCAGTTTAACGGGGGCGCTCGACTACGAGCAGTACTTC. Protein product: CASSLTGALDYEQYF.

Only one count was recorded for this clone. CDR3 residues: CASTLLGGSEAFF. In nucleotides, the CDR3 is TGTGCCAGCACCCTCCTTGGGGGGAGTGAAGCTTTCTTT. The V call is TRBV6-1, the J call TRBJ1-1; possible D gene TRBD1, 5 bases. The ends were cut back, 7 bases at V and 7 bases at J, with 16 bases in the middle. The germline V gene encodes CDR1 MNHNS and CDR2 SASEGT. The CDR3 is 13 residues long.

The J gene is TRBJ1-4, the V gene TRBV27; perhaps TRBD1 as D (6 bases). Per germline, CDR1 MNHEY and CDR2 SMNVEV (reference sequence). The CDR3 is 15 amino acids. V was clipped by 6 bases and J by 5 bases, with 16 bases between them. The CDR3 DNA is TGTGCCAGCAGCCCGAGGACAGACTGGAATGAAAAACTGTTTTTT. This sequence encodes CASSPRTDWNEKLFF.

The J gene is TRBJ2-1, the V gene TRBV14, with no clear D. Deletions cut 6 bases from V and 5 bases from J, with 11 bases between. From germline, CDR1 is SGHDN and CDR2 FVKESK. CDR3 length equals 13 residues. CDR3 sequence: CASSLPSHNEQFF. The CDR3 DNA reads TGTGCCAGCAGTCTTCCTTCCCACAATGAGCAGTTCTTC.

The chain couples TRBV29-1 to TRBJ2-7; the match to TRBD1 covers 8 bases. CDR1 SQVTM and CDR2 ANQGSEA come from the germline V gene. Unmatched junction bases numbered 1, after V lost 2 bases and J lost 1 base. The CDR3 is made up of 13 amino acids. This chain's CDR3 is CSVEWTGSYEQYF. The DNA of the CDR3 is TGCAGCGTTGAATGGACAGGGTCCTACGAGCAGTACTTC.

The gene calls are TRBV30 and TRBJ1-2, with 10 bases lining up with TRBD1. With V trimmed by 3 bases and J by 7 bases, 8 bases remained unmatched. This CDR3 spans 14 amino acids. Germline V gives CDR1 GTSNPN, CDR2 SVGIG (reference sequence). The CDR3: CAWSLGTGEGGYTF. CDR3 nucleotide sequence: TGTGCCTGGAGCCTAGGGACAGGGGAGGGTGGCTACACCTTC.

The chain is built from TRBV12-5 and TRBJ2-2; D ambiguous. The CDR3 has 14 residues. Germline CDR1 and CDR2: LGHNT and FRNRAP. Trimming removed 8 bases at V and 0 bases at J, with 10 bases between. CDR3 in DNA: TGTGCTAGTAGTAACAGCCCGAACACCGGGGAGCTGTTTTTT. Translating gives CASSNSPNTGELFF. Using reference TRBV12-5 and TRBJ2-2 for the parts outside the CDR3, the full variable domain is DARVTQTPRHKVTEMGQEVTMRCQPILGHNTVFWYRQTMMQGLELLAYFRNRAPLDDSGMPKDRFSAEMPDATLATLKIQPSEPRDSAVYFCASSNSPNTGELFFGEGSRLTVL.

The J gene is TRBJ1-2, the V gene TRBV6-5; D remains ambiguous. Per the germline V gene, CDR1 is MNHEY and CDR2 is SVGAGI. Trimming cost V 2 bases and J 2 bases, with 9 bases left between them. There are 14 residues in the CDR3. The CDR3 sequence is CASSYTDGNYGYTF. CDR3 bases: TGTGCCAGCAGTTACACGGACGGAAACTATGGCTACACCTTC.

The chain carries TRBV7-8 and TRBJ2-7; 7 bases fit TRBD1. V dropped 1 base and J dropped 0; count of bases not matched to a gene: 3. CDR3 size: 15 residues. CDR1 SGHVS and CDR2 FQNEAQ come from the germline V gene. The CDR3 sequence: CASSLEGTASYEQYF. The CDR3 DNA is TGTGCCAGCAGCTTAGAGGGGACAGCCTCCTACGAGCAGTACTTC.

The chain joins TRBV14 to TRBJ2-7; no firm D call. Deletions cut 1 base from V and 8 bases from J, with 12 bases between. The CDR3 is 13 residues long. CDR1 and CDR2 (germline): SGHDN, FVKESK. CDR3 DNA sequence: TGTGCCAGCAGCCAAGTGTCCGGTACCCAGCAGTACTTC. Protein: CASSQVSGTQQYF. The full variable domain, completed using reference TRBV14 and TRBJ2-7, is EAGVTQFPSHSVIEKGQTVTLRCDPISGHDNLYWYRRVMGKEIKFLLHFVKESKQDESGMPNNRFLAERTGGTYSTLKVQPAELEDSGVYFCASSQVSGTQQYFGPGTRLTVT.

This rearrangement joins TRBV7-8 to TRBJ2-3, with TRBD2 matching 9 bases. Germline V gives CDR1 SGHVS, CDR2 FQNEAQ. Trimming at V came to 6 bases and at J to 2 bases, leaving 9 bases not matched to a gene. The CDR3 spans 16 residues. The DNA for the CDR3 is TGTGCCAGCAGACGAGTAGCGGGGGCTATCACAGATACGCAGTATTTT. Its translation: CASRRVAGAITDTQYF.

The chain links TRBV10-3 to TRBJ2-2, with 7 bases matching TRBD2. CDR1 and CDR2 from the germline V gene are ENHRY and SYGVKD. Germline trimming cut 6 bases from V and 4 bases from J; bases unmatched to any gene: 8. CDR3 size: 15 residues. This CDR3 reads CAIRDTSAGTGELFF. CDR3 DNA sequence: TGTGCCATCAGGGATACTAGCGCGGGCACCGGGGAGCTGTTTTTT.

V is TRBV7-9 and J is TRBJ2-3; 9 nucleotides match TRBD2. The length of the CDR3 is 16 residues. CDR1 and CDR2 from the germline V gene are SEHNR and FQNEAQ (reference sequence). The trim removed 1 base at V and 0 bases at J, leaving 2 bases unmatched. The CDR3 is CASSLGLAGSTDTQYF. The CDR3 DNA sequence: TGTGCCAGCAGCTTAGGTCTAGCGGGGAGCACAGATACGCAGTATTTT.

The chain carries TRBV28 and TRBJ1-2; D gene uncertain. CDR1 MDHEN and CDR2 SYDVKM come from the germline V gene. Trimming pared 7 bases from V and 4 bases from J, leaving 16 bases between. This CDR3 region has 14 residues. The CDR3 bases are TGTGCCAGCACCCCCCCCCAACCGTCCTATGGCTACACCTTC. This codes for CASTPPQPSYGYTF.